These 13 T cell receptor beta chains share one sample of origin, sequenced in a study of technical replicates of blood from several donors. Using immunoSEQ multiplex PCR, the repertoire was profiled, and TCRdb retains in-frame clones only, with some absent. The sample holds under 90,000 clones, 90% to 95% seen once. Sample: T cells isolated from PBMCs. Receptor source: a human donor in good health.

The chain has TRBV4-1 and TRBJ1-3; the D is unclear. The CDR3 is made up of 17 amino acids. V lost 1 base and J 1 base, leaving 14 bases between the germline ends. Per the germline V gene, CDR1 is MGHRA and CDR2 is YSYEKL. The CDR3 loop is CASSQAVDYTSGNTIYF. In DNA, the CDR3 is TGCGCCAGCAGCCAAGCGGTCGACTACACGTCTGGAAACACCATATATTTT.

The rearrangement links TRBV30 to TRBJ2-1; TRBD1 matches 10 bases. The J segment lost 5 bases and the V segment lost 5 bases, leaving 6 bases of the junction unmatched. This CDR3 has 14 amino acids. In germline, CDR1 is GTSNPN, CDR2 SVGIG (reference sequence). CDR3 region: CAWAPGTGDNEQFF. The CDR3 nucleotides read TGTGCCTGGGCCCCCGGGACAGGGGACAATGAGCAGTTCTTC.

CDR3 region: CASSSGGGYEQYF. The CDR3 nucleotides are TGTGCCAGCAGCTCGGGAGGGGGGTACGAGCAGTACTTC. V is TRBV13 and J is TRBJ2-7, with 8 nucleotides matching TRBD2. Germline V CDR1 and CDR2: PRHDT, FYEKMQ (reference sequence). This CDR3 contains 13 residues. J lost 4 bases, V lost 4 bases, and 3 bases had no gene match.

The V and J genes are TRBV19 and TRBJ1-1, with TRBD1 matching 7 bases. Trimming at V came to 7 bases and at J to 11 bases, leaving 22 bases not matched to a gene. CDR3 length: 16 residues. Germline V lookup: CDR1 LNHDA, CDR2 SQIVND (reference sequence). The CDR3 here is CASKGADKGAPEGAFF. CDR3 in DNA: TGTGCCAGTAAGGGGGCCGATAAGGGGGCCCCCGAAGGGGCTTTCTTT.

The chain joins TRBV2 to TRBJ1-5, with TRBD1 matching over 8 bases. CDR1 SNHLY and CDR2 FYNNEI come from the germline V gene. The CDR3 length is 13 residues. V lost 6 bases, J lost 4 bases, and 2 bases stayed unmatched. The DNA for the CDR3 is TGTGCCAGCAGGGGACAGGCGAATCAGCCCCAGCATTTT. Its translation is CASRGQANQPQHF.

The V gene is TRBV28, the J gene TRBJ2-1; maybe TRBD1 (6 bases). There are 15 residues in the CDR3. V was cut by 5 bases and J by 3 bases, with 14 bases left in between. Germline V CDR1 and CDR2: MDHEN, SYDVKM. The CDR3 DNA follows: TGTGCCAGCAGTGAGACCGGGACACTCTACAATGAGCAGTTCTTC. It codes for CASSETGTLYNEQFF.

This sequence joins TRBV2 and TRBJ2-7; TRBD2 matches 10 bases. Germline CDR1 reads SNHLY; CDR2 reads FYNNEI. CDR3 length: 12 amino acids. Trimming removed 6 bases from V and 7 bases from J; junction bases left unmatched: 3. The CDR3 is CASSGLAVEQYF. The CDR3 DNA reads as TGTGCCAGCAGCGGACTAGCGGTTGAGCAGTACTTC.

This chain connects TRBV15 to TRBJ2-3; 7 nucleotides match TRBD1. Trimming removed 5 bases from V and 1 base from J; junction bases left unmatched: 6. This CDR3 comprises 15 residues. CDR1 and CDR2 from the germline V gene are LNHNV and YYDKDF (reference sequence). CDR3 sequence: CATSRDSHGTDTQYF. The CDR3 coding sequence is TGTGCCACCAGCCGGGACAGCCACGGCACAGATACGCAGTATTTT.

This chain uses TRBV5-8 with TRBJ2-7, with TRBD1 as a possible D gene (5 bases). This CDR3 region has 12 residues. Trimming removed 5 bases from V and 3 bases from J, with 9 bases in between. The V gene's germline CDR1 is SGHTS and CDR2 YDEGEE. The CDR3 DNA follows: TGTGCCAGCAGACTCGACAGCTACGAGCAGTACTTC. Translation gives CASRLDSYEQYF.

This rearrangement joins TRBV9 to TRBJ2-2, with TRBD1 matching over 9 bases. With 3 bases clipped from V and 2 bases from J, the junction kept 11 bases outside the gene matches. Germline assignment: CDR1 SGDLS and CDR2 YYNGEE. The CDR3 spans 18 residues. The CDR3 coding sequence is TGTGCCAGCAGCGGCCCGGGACAGGGATTTTTAAACACCGGGGAGCTGTTTTTT. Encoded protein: CASSGPGQGFLNTGELFF.

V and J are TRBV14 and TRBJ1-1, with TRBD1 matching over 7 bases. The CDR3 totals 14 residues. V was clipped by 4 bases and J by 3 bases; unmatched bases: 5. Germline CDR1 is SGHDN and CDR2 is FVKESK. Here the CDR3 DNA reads TGTGCCAGCAGCCTACAGGGGCAGCACACTGAAGCTTTCTTT. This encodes CASSLQGQHTEAFF.

CDR3: CASSGTANLNQPQHF. The DNA of the CDR3 is TGTGCCAGCAGTGGGACAGCCAACCTTAATCAGCCCCAGCATTTT. This chain joins TRBV2 and TRBJ1-5, with D perhaps TRBD1 (6 bases). This CDR3 spans 15 amino acids. Per germline, CDR1 SNHLY and CDR2 FYNNEI. The V end lost 4 bases, the J end lost 4 bases, and 14 bases lay between the germline ends. Using reference TRBV2 and TRBJ1-5 for the parts outside the CDR3, the full variable domain is EPEVTQTPSHQVTQMGQEVILRCVPISNHLYFYWYRQILGQKVEFLVSFYNNEISEKSEIFDDQFSVERPDGSNFTLKIRSTKLEDSAMYFCASSGTANLNQPQHFGDGTRLSIL.

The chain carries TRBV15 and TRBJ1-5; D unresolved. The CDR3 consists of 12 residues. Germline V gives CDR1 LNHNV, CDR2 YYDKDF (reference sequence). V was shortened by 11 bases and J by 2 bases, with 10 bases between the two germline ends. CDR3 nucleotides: TGTGCCGCAGGTTTTGGCAATCAGCCCCAGCATTTT. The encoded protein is CAAGFGNQPQHF.